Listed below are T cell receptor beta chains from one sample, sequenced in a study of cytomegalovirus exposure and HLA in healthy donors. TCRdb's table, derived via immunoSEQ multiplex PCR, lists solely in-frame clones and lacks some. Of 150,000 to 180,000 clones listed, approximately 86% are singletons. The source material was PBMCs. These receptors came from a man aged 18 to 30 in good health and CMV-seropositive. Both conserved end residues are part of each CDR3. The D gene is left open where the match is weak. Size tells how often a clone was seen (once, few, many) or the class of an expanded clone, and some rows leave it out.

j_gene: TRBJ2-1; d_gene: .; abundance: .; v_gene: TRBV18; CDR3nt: TGTGCCAGCTCACCATCGCGGGCGGATGAGCAGTTCTTC; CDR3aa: CASSPSRADEQFF
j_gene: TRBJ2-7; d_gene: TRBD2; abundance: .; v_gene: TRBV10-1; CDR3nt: TGCGCCAGCAGCGCCGGGGGGGGGAGGGAGCAGTACTTC; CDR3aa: CASSAGGGREQYF
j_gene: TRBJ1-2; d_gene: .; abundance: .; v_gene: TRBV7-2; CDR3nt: TGTGCCAGCAGCTTAGAGAGGAAACTTCCTGGCTACACCTTC; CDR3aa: CASSLERKLPGYTF
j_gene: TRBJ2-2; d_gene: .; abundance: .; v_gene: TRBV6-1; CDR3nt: TGTGCCAGCAGTGAAGCAAGGAGAATCCTTTTT; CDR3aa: CASSEARRILF
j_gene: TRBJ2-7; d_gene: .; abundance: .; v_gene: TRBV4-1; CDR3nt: TGCGCCAGCAGCCAAAGGGGCAAGGGATACGAGCAGTACTTC; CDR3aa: CASSQRGKGYEQYF
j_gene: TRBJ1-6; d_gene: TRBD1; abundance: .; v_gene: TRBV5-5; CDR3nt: TGTGCCAGCAGCCTGACAGGGGCGACCTATAATTCACCCCTCCACTTT; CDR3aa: CASSLTGATYNSPLHF
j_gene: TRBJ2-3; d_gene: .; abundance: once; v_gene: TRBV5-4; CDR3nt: TGTGCCAGCAGCCAGAGCACAGATACGCAGTATTTT; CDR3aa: CASSQSTDTQYF
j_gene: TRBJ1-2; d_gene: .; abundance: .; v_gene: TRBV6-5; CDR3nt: TGTGCCAGCAGTTACAACGAGCACAACTATGGCTACACCTTC; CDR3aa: CASSYNEHNYGYTF
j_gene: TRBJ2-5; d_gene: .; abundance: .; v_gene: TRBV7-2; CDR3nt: TGTGCCAGCAGCACAGGACGGGAAGAGACCCAGTACTTC; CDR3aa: CASSTGREETQYF
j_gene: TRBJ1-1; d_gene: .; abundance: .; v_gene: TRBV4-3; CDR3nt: TGCGCCAGCAGCCAAGGATACTCTCACCCGATGAACACTGAAGCTTTCTTT; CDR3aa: CASSQGYSHPMNTEAFF